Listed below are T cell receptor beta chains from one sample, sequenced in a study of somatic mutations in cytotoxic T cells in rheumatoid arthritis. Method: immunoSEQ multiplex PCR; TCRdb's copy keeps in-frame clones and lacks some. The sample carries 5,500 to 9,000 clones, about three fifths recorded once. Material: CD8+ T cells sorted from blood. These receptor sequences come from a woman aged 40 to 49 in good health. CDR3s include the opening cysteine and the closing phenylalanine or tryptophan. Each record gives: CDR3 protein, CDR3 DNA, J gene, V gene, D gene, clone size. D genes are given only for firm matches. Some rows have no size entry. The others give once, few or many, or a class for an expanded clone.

CDR3aa: CASSPPGLAGAQETQYF; CDR3nt: TGTGCCAGCTCACCCCCGGGACTAGCGGGGGCACAAGAGACCCAGTACTTC; j_gene: TRBJ2-5; v_gene: TRBV18; d_gene: TRBD2; abundance: -
CDR3aa: CASSQEQADLEAFF; CDR3nt: TGCGCCAGCAGCCAAGAACAGGCGGACCTTGAAGCTTTCTTT; j_gene: TRBJ1-1; v_gene: TRBV4-1; d_gene: -; abundance: -
CDR3aa: CASSLMVIAGGAEQFF; CDR3nt: TGTGCCAGCAGCTTGATGGTGATAGCGGGAGGCGCTGAGCAGTTCTTC; j_gene: TRBJ2-1; v_gene: TRBV11-3; d_gene: TRBD2; abundance: -
CDR3aa: CASSMGQGSYEQYF; CDR3nt: TGTGCCAGCAGCATGGGACAGGGCTCCTACGAGCAGTACTTC; j_gene: TRBJ2-7; v_gene: TRBV11-3; d_gene: TRBD1; abundance: -
CDR3aa: CASSQTFGSEQYF; CDR3nt: TGTGCCAGCAGCCAGACCTTCGGATCCGAGCAGTACTTC; j_gene: TRBJ2-7; v_gene: TRBV6-5; d_gene: -; abundance: -
CDR3aa: CASSLGHAGVDGTGELFF; CDR3nt: TGCGCCAGCAGCTTGGGTCACGCGGGAGTGGACGGCACCGGGGAGCTGTTTTTT; j_gene: TRBJ2-2; v_gene: TRBV5-1; d_gene: TRBD2; abundance: -
CDR3aa: CASSYGTSGRGEFF; CDR3nt: TGTGCCAGCAGTTACGGGACTAGCGGGAGGGGGGAGTTCTTC; j_gene: TRBJ2-1; v_gene: TRBV27; d_gene: TRBD2; abundance: -
CDR3aa: CASSLRTTGGTDTQYF; CDR3nt: TGTGCCAGCAGCTTAAGGACCACCGGGGGCACAGATACGCAGTATTTT; j_gene: TRBJ2-3; v_gene: TRBV7-6; d_gene: -; abundance: -
CDR3aa: CASSYSTGSEQFF; CDR3nt: TGTGCCAGCAGTTACTCAACGGGGAGTGAGCAGTTCTTC; j_gene: TRBJ2-1; v_gene: TRBV6-5; d_gene: -; abundance: once
CDR3aa: CASRPGAIISEAFF; CDR3nt: TGTGCCAGCAGGCCGGGGGCAATAATCAGTGAAGCTTTCTTT; j_gene: TRBJ1-1; v_gene: TRBV6-1; d_gene: -; abundance: few
CDR3aa: CASSPTTGTGFYGYTF; CDR3nt: TGTGCCAGCAGTCCTACCACCGGGACAGGGTTCTATGGCTACACCTTC; j_gene: TRBJ1-2; v_gene: TRBV6-4; d_gene: TRBD1; abundance: -
CDR3aa: CASRETGANTGELFF; CDR3nt: TGTGCCAGCAGAGAGACAGGGGCGAACACCGGGGAGCTGTTTTTT; j_gene: TRBJ2-2; v_gene: TRBV2; d_gene: TRBD1; abundance: -
CDR3aa: CASSTGWTASYEQYF; CDR3nt: TGTGCCAGCAGCACCGGATGGACAGCCTCCTACGAGCAGTACTTC; j_gene: TRBJ2-7; v_gene: TRBV27; d_gene: -; abundance: -
CDR3aa: CASSETGYGYTF; CDR3nt: TGCGCCAGCAGTGAGACAGGCTATGGCTACACCTTC; j_gene: TRBJ1-2; v_gene: TRBV10-2; d_gene: -; abundance: -
CDR3aa: CASSLGGGAQPQHF; CDR3nt: TGTGCCAGCAGTTTGGGGGGGGGCGCACAGCCCCAGCATTTT; j_gene: TRBJ1-5; v_gene: TRBV27; d_gene: -; abundance: -
CDR3aa: CASSSRDTSYEQYF; CDR3nt: TGTGCCAGCAGCTCCCGGGACACCTCCTACGAGCAGTACTTC; j_gene: TRBJ2-7; v_gene: TRBV11-1; d_gene: -; abundance: few
CDR3aa: CASTKVGTNEKLFF; CDR3nt: TGTGCCAGCACCAAGGTGGGAACTAATGAAAAACTGTTTTTT; j_gene: TRBJ1-4; v_gene: TRBV27; d_gene: -; abundance: -
CDR3aa: CASSQVTGGNGYTF; CDR3nt: TGCGCCAGCAGCCAAGTGACAGGGGGCAATGGCTACACCTTC; j_gene: TRBJ1-2; v_gene: TRBV4-1; d_gene: TRBD1; abundance: -
CDR3aa: CASSLEDSYEQYF; CDR3nt: TGTGCCAGCAGCTTAGAGGACAGCTACGAGCAGTACTTC; j_gene: TRBJ2-7; v_gene: TRBV11-3; d_gene: -; abundance: medium-sized
CDR3aa: CASSLSGYEQYF; CDR3nt: TGCGCCAGCAGCTTGTCCGGCTACGAGCAGTACTTC; j_gene: TRBJ2-7; v_gene: TRBV5-1; d_gene: -; abundance: -
CDR3aa: CASSYSTSGSSYEQYF; CDR3nt: TGTGCCAGCAGTTACTCGACTAGCGGGAGCTCCTACGAGCAGTACTTC; j_gene: TRBJ2-7; v_gene: TRBV6-5; d_gene: TRBD2; abundance: -
CDR3aa: CASSQQQGYTGELFF; CDR3nt: TGCGCCAGCAGCCAACAACAGGGGTACACCGGGGAGCTGTTTTTT; j_gene: TRBJ2-2; v_gene: TRBV4-1; d_gene: TRBD1; abundance: -
CDR3aa: CASSQIGDSNEQFF; CDR3nt: TGCGCCAGCAGCCAAATCGGGGATTCCAATGAGCAGTTCTTC; j_gene: TRBJ2-1; v_gene: TRBV4-1; d_gene: -; abundance: -
CDR3aa: CASSPSLSGMAGELFF; CDR3nt: TGTGCCAGCAGTCCCTCTTTAAGCGGGATGGCCGGGGAGCTGTTTTTT; j_gene: TRBJ2-2; v_gene: TRBV28; d_gene: TRBD2; abundance: few
CDR3aa: CASSDVAGSMKYF; CDR3nt: TGTGCCAGCAGTGACGTGGCGGGGTCAATGAAGTATTTT; j_gene: TRBJ2-3; v_gene: TRBV6-4; d_gene: -; abundance: -
CDR3aa: CASSIMGTGELFF; CDR3nt: TGTGCCAGCAGCATCATGGGCACCGGGGAGCTGTTTTTT; j_gene: TRBJ2-2; v_gene: TRBV7-8; d_gene: -; abundance: -
CDR3aa: CASSPRTSGTDTQYF; CDR3nt: TGTGCCAGCAGCCCCCGGACTAGCGGCACAGATACGCAGTATTTT; j_gene: TRBJ2-3; v_gene: TRBV11-3; d_gene: TRBD2; abundance: -
CDR3aa: CASSPVGSYGTQYF; CDR3nt: TGTGCCAGCAGCCCTGTGGGAAGCTATGGGACCCAGTACTTC; j_gene: TRBJ2-5; v_gene: TRBV9; d_gene: -; abundance: -
CDR3aa: CASSIDLFGLAGDVEQFF; CDR3nt: TGTGCCAGTAGTATAGATTTGTTCGGACTAGCGGGAGACGTTGAGCAGTTCTTC; j_gene: TRBJ2-1; v_gene: TRBV19; d_gene: TRBD2; abundance: -
CDR3aa: CASRSSGDSYEQYF; CDR3nt: TGTGCCAGCAGAAGCAGCGGGGACAGCTACGAGCAGTACTTC; j_gene: TRBJ2-7; v_gene: TRBV6-5; d_gene: -; abundance: -
CDR3aa: CASSFQSRSEQFF; CDR3nt: TGTGCCAGCAGCTTCCAGAGCCGGTCGGAGCAGTTCTTC; j_gene: TRBJ2-1; v_gene: TRBV7-6; d_gene: -; abundance: -
CDR3aa: CSVARDNGGEQFF; CDR3nt: TGCAGCGTTGCGAGGGACAACGGTGGTGAGCAGTTCTTC; j_gene: TRBJ2-1; v_gene: TRBV29-1; d_gene: -; abundance: -
CDR3aa: CASSLGSSTDTQYF; CDR3nt: TGTGCCAGCAGTTTGGGATCTAGCACAGATACGCAGTATTTT; j_gene: TRBJ2-3; v_gene: TRBV28; d_gene: -; abundance: few
CDR3aa: CASSLAGRVNEQFF; CDR3nt: TGTGCCAGCAGCTTGGCGGGGCGAGTCAATGAGCAGTTCTTC; j_gene: TRBJ2-1; v_gene: TRBV5-6; d_gene: -; abundance: -
CDR3aa: CAWDNLFGELFF; CDR3nt: TGTGCCTGGGATAACCTTTTCGGGGAGCTGTTTTTT; j_gene: TRBJ2-2; v_gene: TRBV30; d_gene: -; abundance: -
CDR3aa: CASSLGSGGSYNEQFF; CDR3nt: TGTGCCAGCAGCTTGGGGTCCGGAGGGTCCTACAATGAGCAGTTCTTC; j_gene: TRBJ2-1; v_gene: TRBV11-2; d_gene: -; abundance: -
CDR3aa: CASSEQAGTDTQYF; CDR3nt: TGTGCCAGCAGTGAACAGGCGGGCACAGATACGCAGTATTTT; j_gene: TRBJ2-3; v_gene: TRBV2; d_gene: -; abundance: -